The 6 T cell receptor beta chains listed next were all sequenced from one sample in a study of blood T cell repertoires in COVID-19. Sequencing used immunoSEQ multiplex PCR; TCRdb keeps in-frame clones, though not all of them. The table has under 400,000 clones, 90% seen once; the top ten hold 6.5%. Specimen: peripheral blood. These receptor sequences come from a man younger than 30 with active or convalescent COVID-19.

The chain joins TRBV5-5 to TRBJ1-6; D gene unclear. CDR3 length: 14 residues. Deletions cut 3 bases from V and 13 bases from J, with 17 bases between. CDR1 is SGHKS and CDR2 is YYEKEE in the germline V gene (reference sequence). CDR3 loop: CASSSAEGFSPLHF. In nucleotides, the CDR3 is TGTGCCAGCAGCTCGGCCGAGGGATTTTCGCCCCTCCACTTT.

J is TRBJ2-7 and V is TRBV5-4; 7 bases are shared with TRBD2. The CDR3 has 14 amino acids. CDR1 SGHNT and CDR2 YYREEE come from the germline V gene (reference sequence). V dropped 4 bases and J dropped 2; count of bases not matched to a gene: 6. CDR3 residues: CASSLASGTYEQYF. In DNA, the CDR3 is TGTGCCAGCAGCCTTGCTAGCGGTACCTACGAGCAGTACTTC.

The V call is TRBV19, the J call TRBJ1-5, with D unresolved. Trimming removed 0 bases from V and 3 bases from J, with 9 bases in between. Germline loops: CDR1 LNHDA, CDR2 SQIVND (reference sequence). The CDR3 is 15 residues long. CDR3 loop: CASSIDPVPNQPQHF. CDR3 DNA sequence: TGTGCCAGTAGTATAGATCCAGTCCCCAATCAGCCCCAGCATTTT. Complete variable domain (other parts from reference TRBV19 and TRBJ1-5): DGGITQSPKYLFRKEGQNVTLSCEQNLNHDAMYWYRQDPGQGLRLIYYSQIVNDFQKGDIAEGYSVSREKKESFPLTVTSAQKNPTAFYLCASSIDPVPNQPQHFGDGTRLSIL.

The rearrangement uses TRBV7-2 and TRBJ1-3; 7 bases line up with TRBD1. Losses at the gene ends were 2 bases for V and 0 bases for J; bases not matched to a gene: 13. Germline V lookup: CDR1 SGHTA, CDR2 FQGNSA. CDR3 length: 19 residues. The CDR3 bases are TGTGCCAGCAGCTTACTAATCGGGACAGTCGCTCTCTCTGGAAACACCATATATTTT. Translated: CASSLLIGTVALSGNTIYF.

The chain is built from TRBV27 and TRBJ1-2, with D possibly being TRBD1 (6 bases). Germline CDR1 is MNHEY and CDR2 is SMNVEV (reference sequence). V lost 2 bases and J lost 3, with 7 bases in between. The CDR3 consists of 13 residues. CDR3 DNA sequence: TGTGCCAGCAGTTTAGGACAGTACTATGGCTACACCTTC. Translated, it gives CASSLGQYYGYTF.

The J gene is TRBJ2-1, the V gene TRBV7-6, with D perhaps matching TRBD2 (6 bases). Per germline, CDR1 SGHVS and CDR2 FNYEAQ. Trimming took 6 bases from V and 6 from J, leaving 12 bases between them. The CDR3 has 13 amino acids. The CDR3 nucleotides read TGTGCCAGCAGAGGGCAAGCGGGCAATGAGCAGTTCTTC. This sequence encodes CASRGQAGNEQFF.